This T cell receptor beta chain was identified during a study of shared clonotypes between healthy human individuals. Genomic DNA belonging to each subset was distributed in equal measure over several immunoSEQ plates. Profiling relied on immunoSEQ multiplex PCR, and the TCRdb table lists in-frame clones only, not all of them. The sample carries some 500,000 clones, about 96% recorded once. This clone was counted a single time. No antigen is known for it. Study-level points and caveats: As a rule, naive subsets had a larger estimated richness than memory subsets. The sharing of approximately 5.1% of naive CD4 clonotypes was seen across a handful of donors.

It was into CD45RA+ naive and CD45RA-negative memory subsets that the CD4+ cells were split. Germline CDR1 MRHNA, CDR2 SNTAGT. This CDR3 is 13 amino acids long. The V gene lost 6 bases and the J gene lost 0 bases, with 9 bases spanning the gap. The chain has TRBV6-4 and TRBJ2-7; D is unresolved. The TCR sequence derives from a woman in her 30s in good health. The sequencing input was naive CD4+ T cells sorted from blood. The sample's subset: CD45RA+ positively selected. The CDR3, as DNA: TGTGCCAGCAGCAGCCCTACCTCCTACGAGCAGTACTTC. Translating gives CASSSPTSYEQYF.